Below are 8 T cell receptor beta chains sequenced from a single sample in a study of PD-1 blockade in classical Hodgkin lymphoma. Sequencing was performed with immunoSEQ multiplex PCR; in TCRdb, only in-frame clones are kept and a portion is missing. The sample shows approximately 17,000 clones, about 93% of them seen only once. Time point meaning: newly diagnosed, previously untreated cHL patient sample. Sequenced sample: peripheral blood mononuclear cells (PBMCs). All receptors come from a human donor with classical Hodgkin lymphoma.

The CDR3 nucleotides are TGTGCCAGCAGACCCGACAAGGGGAAAAACACTGAAGCTTTCTTT. This translates into CASRPDKGKNTEAFF. V gene TRBV5-5 combines with J gene TRBJ1-1; tentative D call: TRBD1 (5 bases). V was clipped by 5 bases and J by 2 bases, with 16 bases between them. The CDR3 spans 15 residues. Germline loops: CDR1 SGHKS, CDR2 YYEKEE (reference sequence). The full variable domain, completed using reference TRBV5-5 and TRBJ1-1, is DAGVTQSPTHLIKTRGQQVTLRCSPISGHKSVSWYQQVLGQGPQFIFQYYEKEERGRGNFPDRFSARQFPNYSSELNVNALLLGDSALYLCASRPDKGKNTEAFFGQGTRLTVV.

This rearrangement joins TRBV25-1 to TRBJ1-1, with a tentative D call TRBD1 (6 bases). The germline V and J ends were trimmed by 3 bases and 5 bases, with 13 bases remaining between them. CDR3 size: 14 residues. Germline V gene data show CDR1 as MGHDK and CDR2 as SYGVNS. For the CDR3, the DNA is TGTGCCAGCAGTGAGCCCGGGGGCGGTACTGAAGCTTTCTTT. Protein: CASSEPGGGTEAFF.

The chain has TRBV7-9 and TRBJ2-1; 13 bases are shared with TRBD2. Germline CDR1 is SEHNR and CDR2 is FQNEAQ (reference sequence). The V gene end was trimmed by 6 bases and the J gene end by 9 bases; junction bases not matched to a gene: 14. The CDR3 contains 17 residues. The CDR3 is CASRVPELAGGPGEQFF. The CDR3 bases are TGTGCCAGCAGGGTCCCAGAACTAGCGGGAGGGCCCGGTGAGCAGTTCTTC.

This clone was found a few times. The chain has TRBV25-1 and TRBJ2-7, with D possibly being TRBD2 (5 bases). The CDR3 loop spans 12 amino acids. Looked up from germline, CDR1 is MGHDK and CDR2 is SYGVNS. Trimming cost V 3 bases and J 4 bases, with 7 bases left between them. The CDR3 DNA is TGTGCCAGCAGTGACGGGAAATACGAGCAGTACTTC. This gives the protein CASSDGKYEQYF.

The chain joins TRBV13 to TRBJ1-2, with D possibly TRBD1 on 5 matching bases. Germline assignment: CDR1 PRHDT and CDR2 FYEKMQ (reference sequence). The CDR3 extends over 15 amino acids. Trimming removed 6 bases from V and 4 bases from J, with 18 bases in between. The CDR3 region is CASSEALGGTYGYTF. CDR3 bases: TGTGCCAGCAGTGAAGCGCTTGGGGGTACCTATGGCTACACCTTC.

The CDR3 sequence is CASSERQGGTGELFF. The CDR3 nucleotides read TGCGCCAGCAGTGAGCGGCAGGGGGGCACCGGGGAGCTGTTTTTT. The chain employs TRBV10-1 and TRBJ2-2, with D perhaps matching TRBD1 (7 bases). Germline CDR1 WNHNN, CDR2 SYGVQD (reference sequence). Trimming took 2 bases from V and 4 from J, leaving 11 bases between them. The CDR3 sequence is 15 residues long.

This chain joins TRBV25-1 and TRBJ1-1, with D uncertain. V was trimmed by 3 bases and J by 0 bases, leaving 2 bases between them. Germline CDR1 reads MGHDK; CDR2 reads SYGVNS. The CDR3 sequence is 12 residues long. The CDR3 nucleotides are TGTGCCAGCAGTGAGGTGAACACTGAAGCTTTCTTT. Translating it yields CASSEVNTEAFF.

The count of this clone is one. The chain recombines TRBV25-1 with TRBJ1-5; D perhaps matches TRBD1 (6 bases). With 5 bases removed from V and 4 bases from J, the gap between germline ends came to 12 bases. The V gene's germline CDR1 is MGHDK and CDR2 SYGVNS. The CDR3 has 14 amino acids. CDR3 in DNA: TGTGCCAGCAGTTCGCACAGGGAAAATCAGCCCCAGCATTTT. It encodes CASSSHRENQPQHF.